A selection of T cell receptor beta chains follows, all from one sample in a study of T cells after yellow fever vaccination. TCRdb itself ran the 5' RACE reads through MiXCR, one entry per CDR3 protein. The table shows hundreds of thousands of distinct CDR3 sequences, with about 14% occurring only once. The specimen comprised PBMCs, sampled on the day of the yellow fever booster vaccination. These receptors were taken from a man younger than 40 who received the YFV17D yellow fever vaccine. The CDR3 runs from the conserved cysteine through the conserved F or W.

j_gene,v_gene,CDR3aa
TRBJ2-3,TRBV7-2,CASSLGVATDTQYF
TRBJ1-5,TRBV20-1,CSAKGQLDQPQHF
TRBJ2-1,TRBV7-2,CASSLIRADVEQFF
TRBJ2-7,TRBV7-2,CASSLAVGAPYEQYF
TRBJ2-5,TRBV5-4,CASSFRTEQETQYF
TRBJ2-5,TRBV6-1,CASIQTAGNAKSTQYF
TRBJ2-7,TRBV20-1,CSASPRTSGSYDEQYF
TRBJ2-6,TRBV3-1,CASSPTPRDSGANVLTF
TRBJ2-7,TRBV5-1,CASSSNIESYEQYF
TRBJ2-7,TRBV3-1,CASSQVTRIKHEQYF
TRBJ2-7,TRBV10-3,CAISNPGQGRNEQYF
TRBJ2-6,TRBV5-1,CASSLGTGPISGANVLTF
TRBJ2-5,TRBV7-9,CASSGRTQETQYF
TRBJ2-1,TRBV29-1,CSAVGLAGVGEQFF
TRBJ1-2,TRBV28,CASSPGNRGVYGYTF
TRBJ2-7,TRBV20-1,CSARTGLGEQYF